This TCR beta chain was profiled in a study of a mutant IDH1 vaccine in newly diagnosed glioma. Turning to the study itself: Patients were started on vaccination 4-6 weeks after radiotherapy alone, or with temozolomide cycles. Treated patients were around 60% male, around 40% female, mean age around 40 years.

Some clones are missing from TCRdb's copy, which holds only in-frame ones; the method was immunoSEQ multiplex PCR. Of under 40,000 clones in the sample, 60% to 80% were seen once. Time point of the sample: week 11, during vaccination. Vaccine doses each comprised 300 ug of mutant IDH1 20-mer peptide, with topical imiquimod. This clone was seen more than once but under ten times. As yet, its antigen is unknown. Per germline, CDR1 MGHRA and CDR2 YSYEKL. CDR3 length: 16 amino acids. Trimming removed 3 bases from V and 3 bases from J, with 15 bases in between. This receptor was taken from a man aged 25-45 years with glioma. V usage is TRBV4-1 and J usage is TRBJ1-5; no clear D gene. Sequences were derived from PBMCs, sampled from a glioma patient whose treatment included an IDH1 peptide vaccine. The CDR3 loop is CASSHSEAQFNQPQHF. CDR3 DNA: TGCGCCAGCAGCCACTCGGAGGCACAGTTCAATCAGCCCCAGCATTTT.